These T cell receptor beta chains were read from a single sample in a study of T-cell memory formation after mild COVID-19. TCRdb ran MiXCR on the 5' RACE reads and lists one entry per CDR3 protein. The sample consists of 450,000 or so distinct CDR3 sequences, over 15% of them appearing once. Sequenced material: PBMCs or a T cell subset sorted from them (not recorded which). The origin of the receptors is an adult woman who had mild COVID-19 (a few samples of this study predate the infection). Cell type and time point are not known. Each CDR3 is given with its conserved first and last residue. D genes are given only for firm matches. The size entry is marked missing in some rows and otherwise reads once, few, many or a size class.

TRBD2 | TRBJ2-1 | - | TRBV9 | TGTGCCAGCAGCCTAGCGGGGGAAAACTACAATGAGCAGTTCTTC | CASSLAGENYNEQFF
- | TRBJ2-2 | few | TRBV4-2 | TGTGCCAGCAGCCCCGCAAGGAACACCGGGGAGCTGTTTTTT | CASSPARNTGELFF
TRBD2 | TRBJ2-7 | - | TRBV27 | TGTGCCAGCAGAATGAAGCGGGGGGGCTCCTACGAGCAGTACTTC | CASRMKRGGSYEQYF
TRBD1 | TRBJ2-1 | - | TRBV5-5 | TGTGCCAGCAGACTACGGGACGAGGGACAGAGCAATGAGCAGTTCTTC | CASRLRDEGQSNEQFF
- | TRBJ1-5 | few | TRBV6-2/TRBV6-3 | TGTGCCAGCAGAAAAGGAAGCAATCAGCCCCAGCATTTT | CASRKGSNQPQHF
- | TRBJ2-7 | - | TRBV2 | TGTGCCAGCAGAGGGCTTTCCGGGACCGCCGTCAACTACGAGCAGTACTTT | CASRGLSGTAVNYEQYF
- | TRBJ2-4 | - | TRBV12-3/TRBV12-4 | TGTGCCAGCAGTCACAGGGAATTACTAGCCAAAAACATTCAGTACTTC | CASSHRELLAKNIQYF
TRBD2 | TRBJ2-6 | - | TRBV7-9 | TGTGCCAGCAGCACTGCTTCGAGTAGCGGGGTAGTTCGTGGGGCCAACGTCCTGACTTTC | CASSTASSSGVVRGANVLTF
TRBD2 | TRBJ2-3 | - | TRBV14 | TGTGCCAGCAGCCAAAGCGGGGGGCCGGCAGATACGCAGTATTTT | CASSQSGGPADTQYF
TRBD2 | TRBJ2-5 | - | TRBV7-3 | TGTGCCAGCAGCTTAGGACTAGCGGGGGGTACTCCCTTAGAGACCCAGTACTTC | CASSLGLAGGTPLETQYF
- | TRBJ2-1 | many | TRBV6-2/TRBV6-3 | TGTGCCAGCAGTTACTCGTCTAACAATGAGCAGTTCTTC | CASSYSSNNEQFF
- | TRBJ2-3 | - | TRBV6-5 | TGTGCCAGCAGTTACTCGAGTCGGATGGATACGCAGTATTTT | CASSYSSRMDTQYF
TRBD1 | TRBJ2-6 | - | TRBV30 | TGTGCCTGCGACAGGGGACTCTCTGGGGCCAACGTCCTGACTTTC | CACDRGLSGANVLTF
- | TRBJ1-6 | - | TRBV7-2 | TGTGCCAGCAGCTTAACAGCGCGAAATCGCCTCCACTTT | CASSLTARNRLHF